This is a list of T cell receptor beta chains from one sample in a study of cytotoxic CD8 clonotypes in ibrutinib-treated CLL. Profiled with immunoSEQ multiplex PCR; TCRdb holds only in-frame clones, not every one. Of around 140,000 clones in the sample, about 75% were seen once. The sample in question was PBMCs, obtained after 24 months of ibrutinib treatment. The origin of the receptors is a human donor with chronic lymphocytic leukemia. Each CDR3 is given without its conserved first and last residue. A D gene is named only where the DNA matches it firmly.

NA,TRBV7-3,TRBJ1-1,ASSLRPGDPMNTEAF
NA,TRBV5-5,TRBJ2-2,ASSLAGGRITGELF
NA,TRBV6-6,TRBJ1-5,ASSYDINQPQH
TRBD2,TRBV6-1,TRBJ2-7,ASSPGLAGVGEQY
NA,TRBV19,TRBJ2-7,ASTGGGGEQY
NA,TRBV18,TRBJ1-1,ASSPSGSWADTEAF
TRBD1,TRBV19,TRBJ1-5,ASRSGGPGQPQH
TRBD2,TRBV6-5,TRBJ2-5,ASSRLAGAGETQY
TRBD2,TRBV7-8,TRBJ2-5,ASSQDPAGTQETQY
NA,TRBV5-1,TRBJ1-5,ASSLLPEGNQPQH
NA,TRBV19,TRBJ2-7,ASSIRQAGEQY
NA,TRBV28,TRBJ1-1,ASSPPGVENTEAF
NA,TRBV4-1,TRBJ2-7,ASSQGPGAGNYEQY
TRBD1,TRBV6-5,TRBJ1-2,ASSYAGTGGGYT
TRBD1,TRBV9,TRBJ2-6,ASTAGQGAAGANVLT
NA,TRBV18,TRBJ2-7,ASSPDDYEQY
NA,TRBV7-7,TRBJ2-5,ASSLSGDQETQY
NA,TRBV14,TRBJ2-7,ASSQDGGAGREQY
TRBD1,TRBV9,TRBJ2-3,AGSARQGADTQY
NA,TRBV6-6,TRBJ2-7,ASNHAGSSPYEQY
NA,TRBV27,TRBJ2-3,ASRRGGTTDTQY
TRBD1,TRBV6-5,TRBJ1-5,ASSPGQGSNQPQH
TRBD2,TRBV5-6,TRBJ2-2,ASSLPGAGRTGELF
NA,TRBV6-7,TRBJ2-2,ASRRDSRSRELF
NA,TRBV6-1,TRBJ1-4,ASCATEGEKLF
NA,TRBV19,TRBJ1-5,ASSPPRGWDQPQH
NA,TRBV10-3,TRBJ2-7,AISQTSEQY
TRBD2,TRBV9,TRBJ2-3,ASSLRLAGRTDTQY
NA,TRBV11-1,TRBJ2-7,ASSPTGNEQY
NA,TRBV21-1,TRBJ2-7,ASSGLAGGIYEQY
TRBD1,TRBV4-2,TRBJ2-7,ASSDPGGSGVREQY
NA,TRBV7-3,TRBJ2-2,ASSLRAGELF
NA,TRBV27,TRBJ1-5,ASSFSSFSNQPQH
NA,TRBV5-6,TRBJ2-3,ASSLGVLGADTQY
TRBD1,TRBV30,TRBJ2-7,AWDRVNEQY
NA,TRBV19,TRBJ1-4,ASSPSGGPNEKLF
NA,TRBV29-1,TRBJ2-7,SASGGSYEQY
NA,TRBV10-3,TRBJ1-1,AIRPGTMNTEAF
TRBD1,TRBV10-3,TRBJ1-5,ASTGGYDQPQH
TRBD1,TRBV5-1,TRBJ2-3,ASSFGVGGAADTQY
NA,TRBV15,TRBJ2-5,ATSRDVETQY
TRBD2,TRBV27,TRBJ2-1,ASSLWASGGYNEQF
TRBD1,TRBV15,TRBJ2-7,ATSGHRGAYEQY
TRBD1,TRBV10-3,TRBJ2-1,AISEWTGEGEQF
NA,TRBV4-1,TRBJ1-2,ASSQDRNYGYT
TRBD2,TRBV30,TRBJ2-1,AWSATSGGYNEQF
TRBD2,TRBV4-1,TRBJ2-5,ASSSRGEETQY
TRBD1,TRBV6-5,TRBJ1-1,ASSYAGTGHTEAF
TRBD1,TRBV18,TRBJ1-1,ASSPPRQGPEAF
NA,TRBV28,TRBJ1-5,ASNRRQVGTGNQPQH
NA,TRBV5-1,TRBJ2-7,ASSLGPEGYEQY
TRBD2,TRBV6-6,TRBJ2-5,ASSYRAGVSETQY
NA,TRBV27,TRBJ2-1,ASLVGNEQF
TRBD1,TRBV19,TRBJ1-6,ASSPGQGHNSPLH
TRBD2,TRBV7-2,TRBJ2-7,ASSWTSILRPEQY
NA,TRBV6-5,TRBJ1-2,ASSSAPEGGYT
NA,TRBV5-1,TRBJ2-3,ASSSGNGGRTDTQY